This TCR beta chain was captured in a study of T cells after yellow fever vaccination (dated by TCRdb to the late 2010s). Background on the whole study: Libraries from fractions with low cell numbers were prepared with the SMART-Seq v4 Ultra Low Input RNA kit. To track T-cell clones before and after primary and booster YFV17D yellow fever vaccination, bulk TCR alpha and beta repertoires were sequenced longitudinally. Two healthy male donors made up the cohort, one aged 18 to 29 years and the other aged 30 to 40 years. Bulk PBMC replicates and cell subsets were isolated from blood drawn at multiple timepoints before and after both primary and secondary immunization.

The sample holds a few counts of this clonotype. Its antigen is still unknown. Base quality data are lacking; no much larger clone is found one base away. The label giving this sample's treatment or condition can be read as: live attenuated yellow fever vaccine strain. At each blood-draw timepoint, two biological replicates of bulk PBMCs were collected. PBMCs were isolated from peripheral blood using a standard Ficoll-Paque protocol. RNA was extracted with TriZol from bulk PBMCs, CD4 and CD8 fractions, and dextramer-positive and dextramer-negative fractions. V loses 3 bases of germline sequence and J loses 3 bases, and the interval between the two ends is 11 bases. Reading from cysteine to phenylalanine, the CDR3 counts 15 amino acids. Only the CDR3 DNA stays, 45 bases, in frame from base 1. On the study overall, not on this receptor specifically: Computational filtering was required because FACS-sorted repertoires could contain abundant contaminating clonotypes from the bulk population. Because only a couple of donors were included in the study, the extent to which the findings can be generalized is limited. The secondary T-cell response was found to be weaker but faster than the primary response, with a peak reached on day 5 rather than on day 15. A small fraction of clonotypes showed up in both the CD4 and CD8 compartments, probably as a result of convergent recombination. After the booster, most of the clones that had expanded following primary vaccination were detected again (roughly 97% of CD4 and roughly 90% of CD8), which suggests that memory was broadly maintained.

Reads for this sample came from an Illumina NovaSeq 6000. Synthesis of TCR cDNA relied on 5'RACE template switching, a step that introduced a universal primer site along with unique molecular identifiers. Priming of cDNA synthesis was performed from both the TCR alpha and TCR beta constant segments. Library amplification involved two PCR steps, and the second step added sample barcodes and sequencing adapters. Libraries were sequenced on Illumina HiSeq 2500 (2x100 bp) or NovaSeq (2x150 bp). As for the authors' bioinformatics: Reads were demultiplexed and collapsed into UMI consensus sequences with MIGEC, and V(D)J alignment was performed with MiXCR. Vaccine-responding clonotypes were defined with edgeR using replicate PBMC samples, requiring FDR below 0.01 and a log2 fold change above 5 up to day 15. Each bulk clonotype was labeled CD4 or CD8 based on which sequenced repertoire, CD4 or CD8, contained the clonotype at higher abundance. TCRdb redid the processing of the public reads, applying fastp at Q25 and MiXCR, and retained in-frame beta chains. Each record represents a unique CDR3 protein, reported with the most common genes and DNA among its rows. These V and J calls originate from TCRdb's pipeline instead of the authors' own analysis. The sample table shows about 310,000 distinct CDR3 sequences, and 3.6% are seen once. The top ten hold 23% of the sample.

This chain is built from TRBV12-3 or TRBV12-4 and TRBJ2-2, with TRBD1 as a weak D call on 6 bases. This receptor was taken from a man aged 18 to 29 who received the YFV17D yellow fever vaccine. The sample here was PBMCs, taken on the day of the yellow fever booster vaccination. The CDR3 reads CASSFGAGDTGELFF. In nucleotides, the sequence is TGTGCCAGCAGTTTCGGTGCAGGGGACACCGGGGAGCTGTTTTTT.